Listed below are T cell receptor beta chains from one sample, sequenced in a study of shared clonotypes between healthy human individuals. Libraries were prepared by immunoSEQ multiplex PCR; TCRdb keeps only in-frame clonotypes and omits some of them. The sample consists of roughly 2.1 million clones, under 95% of them appearing once. The sample taken for sequencing was naive CD8+ T cells from PBMCs. All receptors come from a young man in good health. Some clones in this sample may be carry-over from other donors' samples. Each CDR3 is given with its conserved first and last residue. D genes are given only for firm matches. Clone sizes are given selectively: once, few, many, or a class where the clone is expanded.

V gene	clone size	D gene	J gene	CDR3 DNA	CDR3 protein
TRBV7-9	NA	NA	TRBJ1-2	TGTGCCAGCAGCCCGGGACTTAACTATGGCTACACCTTC	CASSPGLNYGYTF
TRBV5-1	NA	NA	TRBJ2-7	TGCGCCAGCAGCTTGGCCCGTAGTGGTCAGAACCCCTACGAGCAGTACTTC	CASSLARSGQNPYEQYF
TRBV30	NA	NA	TRBJ2-6	TGTGCCTGGAGTATCGGCTCTGGGGCCAACGTCCTGACTTTC	CAWSIGSGANVLTF
TRBV4-2	NA	NA	TRBJ2-2	TGTGCCAGCAGCCGAAGGTCAGGGAACACCGGGGAGCTGTTTTTT	CASSRRSGNTGELFF
TRBV27	NA	TRBD2	TRBJ2-1	TGTGCCAGCAGTTACCCTAGCGGGGGGGCTAGCGAGCAGTTCTTC	CASSYPSGGASEQFF
TRBV10-1	NA	NA	TRBJ1-5	TGCGCCAGTACAGACTCCGGGACAACTAATAGCAATCAGCCCCAGCATTTT	CASTDSGTTNSNQPQHF
TRBV11-2	NA	NA	TRBJ2-1	TGTGCCAGCAGCCGGGTACTGCACAATGAGCAGTTCTTC	CASSRVLHNEQFF
TRBV6-5	NA	NA	TRBJ2-7	TGTGCCAGCAGTTGGGCAGGGTCCTACGAGCAGTACTTC	CASSWAGSYEQYF
TRBV27	NA	NA	TRBJ1-1	TGTGCCAGCAGAAGGGGGGGAACTGAAGCTTTCTTT	CASRRGGTEAFF
TRBV6-1	NA	TRBD2	TRBJ2-1	TGTGCCAGCAGTGAAAGCGGGGTACGGTTCTTC	CASSESGVRFF
TRBV7-8	NA	TRBD1	TRBJ1-2	TGTGCCAGCAGCCCCGGGCAGGGGGACTATGGCTACACCTTC	CASSPGQGDYGYTF
TRBV4-1	NA	TRBD2	TRBJ2-2	TGCGCCAGCAGCCCCCTCTACGGGCGGGAGGTCACCGGGGAGCTGTTTTTT	CASSPLYGREVTGELFF
TRBV13	once	NA	TRBJ2-1	TGTGCCAGCAGCCTCTTTCGGGAAGACGGGGATGAGCAGTTCTTC	CASSLFREDGDEQFF
TRBV4-1	NA	NA	TRBJ2-7	TGCGCCAGCAGCCAAGGTCCAGGACCCTCCTACGAGCAGTACTTC	CASSQGPGPSYEQYF
TRBV27	NA	NA	TRBJ2-1	TGTGCCAGCAGTCCACGGAGCTACAATGAGCAGTTCTTC	CASSPRSYNEQFF
TRBV4-1	NA	NA	TRBJ2-7	TGCGCCAGCAGCCAAGCTAATGCCCTCACCTACGAGCAGTACTTC	CASSQANALTYEQYF
TRBV29-1	NA	TRBD1	TRBJ1-1	TGCAGCGCCCAGGGGGGGGGTTTCACTGAAGCTTTCTTT	CSAQGGGFTEAFF
TRBV6-5	NA	TRBD2	TRBJ2-1	TGTGCCAGCACCGGGGGACTAGCGGGTGTCAATGAGCAGTTCTTC	CASTGGLAGVNEQFF
TRBV15	NA	NA	TRBJ2-6	TGTGCCACCAGCCGAAGCTCTGGGGCCAACGTCCTGACTTTC	CATSRSSGANVLTF
TRBV6-6	NA	NA	TRBJ2-7	TGTGCCAGCAGTACACATATTAGATACGAGCAGTACTTC	CASSTHIRYEQYF
TRBV4-1	NA	NA	TRBJ1-3	TGCGCCAGCAGCCAAGATCAAGGCCCTGGAAACACCATATATTTT	CASSQDQGPGNTIYF
TRBV9	once	TRBD1	TRBJ1-3	TGTGCCAGCAGCGGCGGACAGGTTGACACCATATATTTT	CASSGGQVDTIYF
TRBV19	NA	NA	TRBJ2-4	TGTGCCAGTAGTAACCTACCGGGACTTGGTTCTATGGACATTCAGTACTTC	CASSNLPGLGSMDIQYF
TRBV7-9	few	NA	TRBJ1-5	TGTGCCAGCAGCTCTGCTTATGGTTACAATCAGCCCCAGCATTTT	CASSSAYGYNQPQHF
TRBV28	NA	TRBD1	TRBJ1-4	TGTGCCACCGAAATGGACAGGGGTGGTGAAAAACTGTTTTTT	CATEMDRGGEKLFF
TRBV5-1	once	NA	TRBJ2-1	TGCGCCAGCAGCCCAACATCTAATGAGCAGTTCTTC	CASSPTSNEQFF
TRBV7-8	NA	NA	TRBJ2-5	TGTGCCAGCAGCCCCGGCCCGCAAGAGACCCAGTACTTC	CASSPGPQETQYF
TRBV29-1	NA	NA	TRBJ2-1	TGCAGCGCCGCGGGCGGGCTGTCCTACAATGAGCAGTTCTTC	CSAAGGLSYNEQFF
TRBV6-1	NA	TRBD1	TRBJ2-1	TGTGCCAGCAGTGAATGGGTACAGGGGGCTGTAAATGAGCAGTTCTTC	CASSEWVQGAVNEQFF
TRBV7-9	NA	NA	TRBJ1-2	TGTGCCAGCAGCATGACATCACAGTATGGCTACACCTTC	CASSMTSQYGYTF
TRBV25-1	NA	NA	TRBJ1-2	TGTGCCAGTTTAAGCGGGGGCTATGGCTACACCTTC	CASLSGGYGYTF
TRBV5-1	NA	TRBD2	TRBJ2-1	TGCGCCAGCAGCCGACTAGCGGCCTACAATGAGCAGTTCTTC	CASSRLAAYNEQFF
TRBV6-1	NA	NA	TRBJ2-7	TGTGCCACACTAAAACGGGACTCCTCCTACGAGCAGTACTTC	CATLKRDSSYEQYF
TRBV27	NA	NA	TRBJ1-2	TGTGCCAGCAGCACCGGGGATGGCTACACCTTC	CASSTGDGYTF
TRBV11-2	NA	NA	TRBJ1-2	TGTGCCAGCTCCGGGGGAAACTATGGCTACACCTTC	CASSGGNYGYTF
TRBV7-9	NA	TRBD2	TRBJ2-1	TGTGCCAGCAATTTCCCCGGGAGGGCCTTCAATGAGCAGTTCTTC	CASNFPGRAFNEQFF
TRBV7-2	NA	NA	TRBJ2-7	TGTGCCAGCAGCTTAGTCGGCCAAACCTACGAGCAGTACTTC	CASSLVGQTYEQYF
TRBV29-1	NA	NA	TRBJ2-7	TGCAGCGCCGTCGCGGCGGGCTCCTACGAGCAGTACTTC	CSAVAAGSYEQYF
TRBV13	NA	NA	TRBJ2-3	TGTGCCAGCAGCTTAGCCCGGGACGTGACGCAGTATTTT	CASSLARDVTQYF
TRBV6-5	NA	NA	TRBJ2-7	TGTGCCAGCAGTTACTCGTCCGATTACGAGCAGTACTTC	CASSYSSDYEQYF
TRBV5-8	once	NA	TRBJ1-2	TGTGCCAGCAACTATGGGGGCACCTATGGCTACACCTTC	CASNYGGTYGYTF
TRBV1	NA	NA	TRBJ1-4	TGCACCAGCACGGACAGGACCTATGAAAAACTGTTTTTT	CTSTDRTYEKLFF